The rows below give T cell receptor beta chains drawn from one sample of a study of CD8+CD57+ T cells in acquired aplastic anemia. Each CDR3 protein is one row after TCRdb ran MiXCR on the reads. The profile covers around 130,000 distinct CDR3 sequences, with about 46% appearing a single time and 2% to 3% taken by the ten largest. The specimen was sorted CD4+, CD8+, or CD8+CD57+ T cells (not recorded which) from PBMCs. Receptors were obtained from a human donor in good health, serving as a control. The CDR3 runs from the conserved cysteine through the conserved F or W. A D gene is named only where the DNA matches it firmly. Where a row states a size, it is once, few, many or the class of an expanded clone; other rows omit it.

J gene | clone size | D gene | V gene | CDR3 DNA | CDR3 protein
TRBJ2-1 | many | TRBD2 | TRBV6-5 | TGTGCCAGCAGTTACACTGGCGGGGGGGCCAGCAATGAGCAGTTCTTC | CASSYTGGGASNEQFF
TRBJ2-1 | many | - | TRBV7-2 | TGTGCCAGCAGCTTATTAGGGGGGGTGTACCCTGAGCAGTTCTTC | CASSLLGGVYPEQFF
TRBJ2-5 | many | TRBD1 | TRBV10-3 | TGTGCCATCGCGACAGGGATGGAAGAGACCCAGTACTTC | CAIATGMEETQYF
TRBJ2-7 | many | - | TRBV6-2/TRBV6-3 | TGTGCCAGCAGTATGACCGGGACAGCGGGCGAGCAGTACTTC | CASSMTGTAGEQYF
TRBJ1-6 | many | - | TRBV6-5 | TGTGCCAGCAGTTGGGACGTAATACGTAATTCACCCCTCCACTTT | CASSWDVIRNSPLHF
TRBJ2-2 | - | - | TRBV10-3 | TGTGCCATCCGGGACGGGGAGCTGTTTTTT | CAIRDGELFF
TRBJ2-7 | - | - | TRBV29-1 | TGCAGCGTTGGCTTGGATCCCTCCGGCACCGAGCAGTACTTC | CSVGLDPSGTEQYF
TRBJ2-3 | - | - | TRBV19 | TGTGCCAGTAGCCCAGTTGTCACAGATACGCAGTATTTT | CASSPVVTDTQYF
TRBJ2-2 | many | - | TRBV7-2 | TGTGCCAGCAGGCCTCCATACAACACCGGGGAGCTGTTTTTT | CASRPPYNTGELFF
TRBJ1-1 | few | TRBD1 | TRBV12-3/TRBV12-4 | TGTGCCAGCTCGCCCGACAGGGGGCGAGACACTGAAGCTTTCTTT | CASSPDRGRDTEAFF
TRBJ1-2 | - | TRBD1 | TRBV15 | TGTGCCACCAGCGGAGACAGGGAAAACTATGGCTACACCTTC | CATSGDRENYGYTF
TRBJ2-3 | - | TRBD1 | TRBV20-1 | TGCAGTGCTAGCCAGGGACAGGGTAACACAGATACGCAGTATTTT | CSASQGQGNTDTQYF
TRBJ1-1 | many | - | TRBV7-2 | TGTGCCAGCAGCCAATCTGGGCCCACTGAAGCTTTCTTT | CASSQSGPTEAFF
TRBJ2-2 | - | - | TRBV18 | TGTGCCAGCTCACCACGTACCACGACCGGGGAGCTGTTTTTT | CASSPRTTTGELFF
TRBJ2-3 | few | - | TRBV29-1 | TGCAGCGCCCAAACAAGCACAGATACGCAGTATTTT | CSAQTSTDTQYF
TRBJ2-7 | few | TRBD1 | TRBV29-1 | TGCAGCGTCGAGGACAGGGAGGACTACGAGCAGTACTTC | CSVEDREDYEQYF
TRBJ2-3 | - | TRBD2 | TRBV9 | TGTGCCAGCAGCGTTTATAGCGGGGTTTTAGTAGATACGCAGTATTTT | CASSVYSGVLVDTQYF